This T cell receptor (beta chain) is from a study of OX40 agonist ivuxolimab in advanced cancers. Study at large: The group had a mean age of 60 years, ranged from about 20 to 79, and was 82.7% male. Three individuals attained partial responses, comprising one hepatocellular carcinoma case and two cutaneous melanoma cases. Whole-study results and caveats: Expanded clones were, on average, more numerous among CD8+ T cells than CD4+.

Clones were sequenced by immunoSEQ multiplex PCR, and TCRdb holds only the in-frame ones, with some missing. The sample has under 65,000 clones, approximately 90% seen once. The V end lost 1 base, the J end lost 1 base, and 17 bases lay between the germline ends. The CDR3 has 17 residues. Looked up from germline, CDR1 is LGHNA and CDR2 is YNFKEQ. As for this clone: Its antigen is unknown.

The clonotype originates from an adult with an advanced solid tumor such as melanoma, head and neck, liver or kidney cancer. Sequencing was performed on CD4+ or CD8+ T cells sorted from blood, taken in a trial of the OX40 agonist ivuxolimab. This rearrangement joins TRBV4-2 to TRBJ2-7, with a possible D match to TRBD1 (7 bases). The CDR3 region is CASSQGLIQGGSYEQYF. CDR3 sequence (DNA): TGTGCCAGCAGCCAAGGTCTAATCCAGGGGGGTTCCTACGAGCAGTACTTC.